The next 26 T cell receptor beta chains were all read from a single sample in a study of Graves' ophthalmopathy and Graves' hyperthyroidism. Amplified material comprised TCR beta CDR3 regions derived from RNA transcripts. First-round RT-PCR with HTBI primers preceded a second-round multiplex PCR. Via MiXCR, TCRdb re-called the multiplex PCR reads, giving one row per CDR3 protein. This table holds more than 300,000 distinct CDR3 sequences, roughly 15% found once. The sequenced material came from peripheral blood. These receptors originate from a woman between 18 and 30 years old with stable Graves' hyperthyroidism.

The chain employs TRBV5-1 and TRBJ2-6; 8 bases match TRBD1. Germline values: CDR1 SGHRS, CDR2 YFSETQ. The CDR3 totals 16 residues. With V trimmed by 7 bases and J by 0 bases, 6 bases remained unmatched. The CDR3 bases are TGCGCCAGCTACCCGACAGGGGTCTCTGGGGCCAACGTCCTGACTTTC. Protein: CASYPTGVSGANVLTF. The full variable domain, with the rest looked up from reference TRBV5-1 and TRBJ2-6, is KAGVTQTPRYLIKTRGQQVTLSCSPISGHRSVSWYQQTPGQGLQFLFEYFSETQRNKGNFPGRFSGRQFSNSRSEMNVSTLELGDSALYLCASYPTGVSGANVLTFGAGSRLTVL.

In this sample, this clonotype turned up many times. V usage is TRBV24-1 and J usage is TRBJ2-2, with D uncertain. Germline V gives CDR1 KGHDR, CDR2 SFDVKD. Trimming cost V 1 base and J 8 bases, with 7 bases left between them. The CDR3 is 13 amino acids. As DNA, the CDR3 is TGTGCCACCAGTGATTTATGGGGAGGGGAGCTGTTTTTT. It is translated as CATSDLWGGELFF.

The J gene is TRBJ1-6, the V gene TRBV18; a weak D match, TRBD1 (6 bases). The V gene's germline CDR1 is KGHSH and CDR2 LQKENI. Between the trimmed V and J ends, which lost 2 bases and 7 bases, there was a span of 12 bases. The length of the CDR3 is 15 residues. CDR3 in amino acids: CASSPTGHLNSPLHF. The CDR3 nucleotides read TGTGCCAGCTCACCAACGGGACACCTAAATTCACCCCTCCACTTT.

There are many counts of this clonotype. This chain joins TRBV7-2 and TRBJ2-7; 8 bases map to TRBD1. This CDR3 comprises 18 residues. J gave up 1 base and V 5 bases, and 16 bases lay outside the gene matches. The V gene's germline CDR1 is SGHTA and CDR2 FQGNSA. In DNA, the CDR3 is TGTGCCAGCAGCCGACGGCTGCAGACAGGGGCCACTTCCTACGAGCAGTACTTC. This sequence encodes CASSRRLQTGATSYEQYF.

There are many counts of this clonotype. The rearrangement links TRBV12-3 or TRBV12-4 to TRBJ1-5; the match to TRBD1 covers 8 bases. With 6 bases clipped from V and 5 bases from J, the junction kept 6 bases outside the gene matches. This CDR3 region has 14 residues. This chain's CDR3 is CASRSTGDDQPQHF. In DNA, the CDR3 is TGTGCCAGCAGGTCGACAGGGGATGATCAGCCCCAGCATTTT.

In this sample, this clonotype turned up many times. The V and J genes are TRBV12-3 or TRBV12-4 and TRBJ2-7; perhaps TRBD2 as D (6 bases). Trimming removed 7 bases from V and 3 bases from J, with 16 bases in between. The CDR3 spans 14 residues. The CDR3: CASTFQGGIYEQYF. The CDR3, as DNA: TGTGCCAGCACCTTTCAGGGAGGAATCTACGAGCAGTACTTC.

Ten or more counts support this clonotype. The chain uses TRBV5-1 and TRBJ2-5; no clear D gene. Trimming cost V 4 bases and J 3 bases, with 10 bases left between them. The CDR3 is made up of 13 amino acids. Looked up from germline, CDR1 is SGHRS and CDR2 is YFSETQ. CDR3 nucleotides: TGCGCCAGCAGCGCGGACCGAGAAGAGACCCAGTACTTC. Residues: CASSADREETQYF.

This clonotype came up many times. The V call is TRBV12-3 or TRBV12-4, the J call TRBJ1-5; D remains ambiguous. Trimming pared 0 bases from V and 0 bases from J, leaving 3 bases between. The CDR3 is made up of 14 amino acids. The CDR3 here is CASSLAVSNQPQHF. The CDR3 DNA reads TGTGCCAGCAGTTTAGCAGTTAGCAATCAGCCCCAGCATTTT.

As concerns this clonotype: The junction differs from germline at one of its ends, possibly a read error. The chain carries TRBV28 and TRBJ2-7; 11 bases map to TRBD2. The germline V gene has CDR1 MDHEN and CDR2 SYDVKM. The CDR3 has 13 amino acids. Here the CDR3 reads CASSFSASGRPDF. The DNA for the CDR3 is TGTGCCAGCAGTTTTTCGGCTAGCGGGAGGCCCGACTTC.

The J gene is TRBJ2-2, the V gene TRBV4-2, with a tentative D call TRBD2 (5 bases). This CDR3 contains 14 residues. The V gene lost 3 bases and the J gene lost 1 base, with 6 bases spanning the gap. Per germline, CDR1 LGHNA and CDR2 YNFKEQ. Here the CDR3 reads CASSQEVNTGELFF. The CDR3, as DNA: TGTGCCAGCAGCCAGGAGGTGAACACCGGGGAGCTGTTTTTT.

This chain connects TRBV5-1 to TRBJ2-5; TRBD1 aligns across 7 bases. After removal of 5 bases from V and 4 bases from J, the junction contained 11 bases not matched to a gene. This CDR3 is 15 amino acids long. Germline V gene sequence: CDR1 SGHRS, CDR2 YFSETQ. DNA of the CDR3: TGCGCCAGCAGATATGAGGGGGCCCGAGGAGAGACCCAGTACTTC. This gives the protein CASRYEGARGETQYF.

This clonotype was seen at least ten times. The chain is built from TRBV10-3 and TRBJ2-6; the D gene is possibly TRBD1 (5 bases). The CDR3 contains 15 residues. The germline CDR1 and CDR2 sequences are ENHRY and SYGVKD. Here the CDR3 reads CGSGHLNSGANVLTF. The CDR3 DNA sequence: TGTGGTTCCGGACACCTCAACTCTGGGGCCAACGTCCTGACTTTC.

This clonotype was detected ten times or more. This chain connects TRBV7-2 to TRBJ2-7, with 9 bases that match TRBD2. This CDR3 has 14 amino acids. The V gene's germline CDR1 is SGHTA and CDR2 FQGNSA. J was trimmed by 1 base and V by 6 bases; bases with no gene match: 4. Written as DNA, the CDR3 is TGTGCCAGCAGTAAGCGGGGGGCGTCCTACGAGCAGTACTTC. This codes for CASSKRGASYEQYF.

This clonotype was picked up many times. The chain couples TRBV5-1 to TRBJ2-2; unclear D gene. CDR3 size: 13 residues. Germline values: CDR1 SGHRS, CDR2 YFSETQ. Between the trimmed V and J ends, which lost 3 bases and 3 bases, there was a span of 6 bases. The CDR3 here is CASSSSYTGELFF. The CDR3 nucleotides read TGCGCCAGCAGCTCAAGTTACACCGGGGAGCTGTTTTTT.

This clonotype was seen many times. This sequence joins TRBV19 and TRBJ1-1, with a possible D match to TRBD1 (5 bases). Germline V CDR1 and CDR2: LNHDA, SQIVND (reference sequence). The CDR3 loop spans 13 amino acids. V lost 5 bases and J 6 bases, leaving 13 bases between the germline ends. The CDR3 DNA follows: TGTGCCAGTAGTTGGCGGGGCGGAGCTGAAGCTTTCTTT. Amino acids: CASSWRGGAEAFF.

This clonotype showed up just once. The gene calls are TRBV7-2 and TRBJ1-3; 7 bases agree with TRBD1. The CDR3 sequence is 11 residues long. Germline CDR1 and CDR2: SGHTA and FQGNSA. Trimming took 7 bases from V and 10 from J; bases not matched to a gene: 4. The CDR3 region has the DNA TGTGCCAGCACCCAGGGGGGAACCATATATTTT. It translates to CASTQGGTIYF.

This clonotype was observed a handful of times. V and J are TRBV6-1 and TRBJ2-2; the D gene could be TRBD1 or TRBD2 (6 bases each). CDR1 MNHNS and CDR2 SASEGT come from the germline V gene. The CDR3 contains 13 residues. Trimming shortened V by 11 bases and J by 1 base, and 11 bases separated the two germline ends. The CDR3 protein is CAAGHWNTGELFF. Written as DNA, the CDR3 is TGTGCCGCGGGACACTGGAACACCGGGGAGCTGTTTTTT.

This clonotype showed up many times. The chain couples TRBV19 to TRBJ2-7; D call uncertain. Trimming stripped 1 base from V and 3 bases from J, with 7 bases between. The CDR3 is 13 residues long. The germline gives CDR1 LNHDA, CDR2 SQIVND (reference sequence). CDR3 in DNA: TGTGCCAGTAGTATAGGGTTCGGCTACGAGCAGTACTTC. This codes for CASSIGFGYEQYF.

This clonotype was picked up a small number of times. The V call is TRBV5-1, the J call TRBJ1-5; perhaps TRBD1 as D (6 bases). The ends were cut back, 4 bases at V and 6 bases at J, with 14 bases in the middle. Per the germline V gene, CDR1 is SGHRS and CDR2 is YFSETQ. This CDR3 contains 14 residues. This CDR3 reads CASSTHRECQPQHF. The CDR3 bases are TGCGCCAGCAGCACCCACAGGGAATGTCAGCCCCAGCATTTT.

The rearrangement links TRBV5-1 to TRBJ2-5, with D maybe TRBD2 (5 bases). Germline assignment: CDR1 SGHRS and CDR2 YFSETQ. The CDR3 is 13 residues long. The V end was cut by 4 bases, the J end by 9 bases, with 16 bases between. This CDR3 reads CASSLSGVGAQYF. In DNA form, the CDR3 reads TGCGCCAGCAGCCTAAGTGGGGTCGGGGCCCAGTACTTC. Full variable domain (rest looked up from reference TRBV5-1 and TRBJ2-5): KAGVTQTPRYLIKTRGQQVTLSCSPISGHRSVSWYQQTPGQGLQFLFEYFSETQRNKGNFPGRFSGRQFSNSRSEMNVSTLELGDSALYLCASSLSGVGAQYFGPGTRLLVL.

This clonotype was found a few times. The V gene is TRBV3-1, the J gene TRBJ1-5, with 8 bases identical to TRBD1. The V gene's germline CDR1 is LGHDT and CDR2 YNNKEL (reference sequence). This CDR3 comprises 14 residues. J was trimmed by 8 bases and V by 4 bases; bases with no gene match: 7. CDR3 DNA sequence: TGTGCCAGCAGCCTCTTTGGACAGGGTGAGCCCCAGCATTTT. This sequence encodes CASSLFGQGEPQHF.

This clonotype was picked up many times. This rearrangement joins TRBV12-3 or TRBV12-4 to TRBJ1-5, with D perhaps matching TRBD1 (5 bases). V was shortened by 6 bases and J by 1 base, with 10 bases between the two germline ends. The CDR3 is 14 amino acids. The CDR3 loop reads CASSRDRSNQPQHF. DNA for the CDR3: TGTGCCAGCAGCCGTGACAGAAGCAATCAGCCCCAGCATTTT.

This clonotype turned up a few times. The chain recombines TRBV2 with TRBJ2-5, with TRBD2 identical over 8 bases. Germline loops: CDR1 SNHLY, CDR2 FYNNEI. With V trimmed by 1 base and J by 5 bases, 6 bases remained unmatched. This CDR3 region has 15 residues. CDR3 sequence reads: CASSEGSGGGETQYF. In nucleotides, the CDR3 is TGTGCCAGCAGTGAAGGTTCTGGCGGGGGGGAGACCCAGTACTTC.

The V and J genes are TRBV6-2 or TRBV6-3 and TRBJ2-7, with TRBD1 matching 9 bases. The V gene end was trimmed by 0 bases and the J gene end by 3 bases; junction bases not matched to a gene: 12. CDR1 is MNHEY and CDR2 is SVGEGT in the germline V gene. The CDR3 runs 18 residues. CDR3 sequence reads: CASSYSLKTRDRDYEQYF. The CDR3 region has the DNA TGTGCCAGCAGTTACTCGCTAAAAACCCGGGACAGGGACTACGAGCAGTACTTC.

As DNA, the CDR3 is TGTGCCAGCAGCTCTCTCGAGGGGGGCTATGGCTACACCTTC. Translated: CASSSLEGGYGYTF. The V and J genes are TRBV11-2 and TRBJ1-2; D is possibly TRBD1 (6 bases). V was cut by 4 bases and J by 4 bases, with 13 bases left in between. This CDR3 has 14 amino acids. The V gene's germline CDR1 is SGHAT and CDR2 FQNNGV.

This clonotype was observed a few times. The rearrangement joins TRBV5-1 to TRBJ2-5, with D tentatively TRBD2 (6 bases). The CDR3 runs 13 residues. Germline V gives CDR1 SGHRS, CDR2 YFSETQ. Trimming cost V 7 bases and J 2 bases, with 12 bases left between them. CDR3 region: CASALGGQETQYF. CDR3 sequence (DNA): TGCGCCAGCGCCTTGGGGGGACAAGAGACCCAGTACTTC. Looking up the rest from reference TRBV5-1 and TRBJ2-5 gives the full variable domain: KAGVTQTPRYLIKTRGQQVTLSCSPISGHRSVSWYQQTPGQGLQFLFEYFSETQRNKGNFPGRFSGRQFSNSRSEMNVSTLELGDSALYLCASALGGQETQYFGPGTRLLVL.